The rows below give T cell receptor beta chains drawn from one sample of a study of cytomegalovirus exposure and HLA in healthy donors. TCRdb's table, derived via immunoSEQ multiplex PCR, lists solely in-frame clones and lacks some. This table holds 130,000 or so clones. Sequencing input: PBMCs. The origin of the receptors is a man aged 18 to 30 in good health and CMV-seronegative. Both conserved end residues are part of each CDR3. Fields, in order: D gene, V gene, J gene, CDR3 DNA, CDR3 protein. A D gene is named only where the DNA matches it firmly.

>TRBD2|TRBV28|TRBJ2-1
TGTGCCAGCATTCCCGGGACTAGCGGATACAATGAGCAGTTCTTC
CASIPGTSGYNEQFF
>TRBD2|TRBV5-1|TRBJ2-3
TGCGCCAGCAGCTTGGACGCGGGGGGTTCTCTTAGAGATACGCAGTATTTT
CASSLDAGGSLRDTQYF
>TRBD2|TRBV9|TRBJ2-7
TGTGCCAGCAGCGCCGGACTAGCGGGCTACGAGCAGTACTTC
CASSAGLAGYEQYF
>.|TRBV6-5|TRBJ1-3
TGTGCCAGCATAGGAGGAGGAAACACCATATATTTT
CASIGGGNTIYF
>TRBD1|TRBV28|TRBJ2-3
TGTGCCAGCAGTTTTCCGGCAGGGGGCAGGAAGGCAGATACGCAGTATTTT
CASSFPAGGRKADTQYF
>.|TRBV19|TRBJ1-1
TGTGCCAGTAGTACACGTACCGGAGCTTTCTTT
CASSTRTGAFF
>.|TRBV28|TRBJ1-4
TGTGCCAGCACGGGAATTCCTGCAACTAATGAAAAACTGTTTTTT
CASTGIPATNEKLFF
>.|TRBV18|TRBJ1-2
TGTGCCAGCTCACCAGATTTCGCGGGGGGCTACACCTTC
CASSPDFAGGYTF
>.|TRBV30|TRBJ2-7
TGTGCCTGGAGTCCCATCCCCTTGAGCTCCTACGAGCAGTACTTC
CAWSPIPLSSYEQYF
>.|TRBV18|TRBJ1-1
TGTGCCAGCTCACGCCAGTCGGAGGGGAGTGAAGCTTTCTTT
CASSRQSEGSEAFF
>.|TRBV7-6|TRBJ2-7
TGTGCCAGCAAAAAGGGTTCGGACTGGGTCTACGAGCAGTACTTC
CASKKGSDWVYEQYF
>.|TRBV7-2|TRBJ1-5
TGTGCCAGCAGCTTAGTTTCGGGGAGCAATCAGCCCCAGCATTTT
CASSLVSGSNQPQHF
>.|TRBV14|TRBJ1-1
TGTGCCAGCAGCCAGACAAGGACTGAAGCTTTCTTT
CASSQTRTEAFF
>.|TRBV7-9|TRBJ2-1
TGTGCCAGCAGCCCCTCGTATGGGGGCAAAAACAATGAGCAGTTCTTC
CASSPSYGGKNNEQFF
>TRBD1|TRBV19|TRBJ1-5
TGTGCCAGTAGCGGACAGGGTAGTCAGCCCCAGCATTTT
CASSGQGSQPQHF
>.|TRBV5-4|TRBJ2-1
TGTGCCAGCAGCTTGGGAGGAGGGGAGCGGTCACGAGAGCAGTTCTTC
CASSLGGGERSREQFF
>.|TRBV28|TRBJ2-7
TGTGCCAGCAGTGATCAGGGTCTAGGCACCTACGAGCAGTACTTC
CASSDQGLGTYEQYF
>.|TRBV2|TRBJ1-5
TGTGCCAGCAGAACAGGACAGATGGCGGCTCAGCCCCAGCATTTT
CASRTGQMAAQPQHF
>.|TRBV1|TRBJ2-7
TGCACCAGCAGCCAATATTTAGCGGGGGGCTGGAGCTCCTACGAGCAGTACTTC
CTSSQYLAGGWSSYEQYF
>TRBD1|TRBV6-5|TRBJ1-1
TGTGCCAGCAGCTCCGGGACAGGGGCTTTCTTT
CASSSGTGAFF